These T cell receptor beta chains were read from a single sample in a study of T cell responses to AZD1222 COVID-19 vaccine. Assay: immunoSEQ multiplex PCR; the TCRdb copy retains only in-frame clones and omits some. The sample includes over 150,000 clones, around 90% of them seen just once. The source was peripheral blood, collected on day 0 of AZD1222 vaccination. The receptors derive from an adult in good health. Both conserved end residues are part of each CDR3. The D gene is left open where the match is weak. Expanded clones get a size class; other rows say once, few or many, or leave the size out.

j_call clone_size d_call v_call cdr3_nt cdr3_aa
TRBJ2-1 . . TRBV18 TGTGCCAGCTCACCAAGGGCAGAGACAACGTTGCCCAATGAGCAGTTCTTC CASSPRAETTLPNEQFF
TRBJ1-5 . . TRBV27 TGTGCCAGCAGTTTATCCGTAAATCAGCCCCAGCATTTT CASSLSVNQPQHF
TRBJ1-5 . . TRBV29-1 TGCAGCGTTGGGGACGGAGATCAGCCCCAGCATTTT CSVGDGDQPQHF
TRBJ2-7 . . TRBV5-1 TGCGCCAGCAGCTTGGATGGAGGACAGCCCTACGAGCAGTACTTC CASSLDGGQPYEQYF
TRBJ1-2 . TRBD1 TRBV2 TGTGCCAGCAGTAGGACAGGGAGAGAAGTTGGCTACACCTTC CASSRTGREVGYTF
TRBJ2-7 . . TRBV7-5 TGTGTCAGAAGACTCGAGGGACTAGCGGTTTCCTACGAGCAGTACTTC CVRRLEGLAVSYEQYF
TRBJ2-7 . . TRBV5-1 TGCGCCAGCAGCTTGGAGGGAGACCCTGAGGGCGAGCAGTACTTC CASSLEGDPEGEQYF
TRBJ1-2 . . TRBV29-1 TGCAGCGTACGGGTCACAGGTTGGGATCGACATGGCTACACCTTC CSVRVTGWDRHGYTF
TRBJ1-1 . . TRBV7-9 TGTGCCAGCAGCCCCCAGACGGAGGGAAACACTGAAGCTTTCTTT CASSPQTEGNTEAFF
TRBJ2-3 . TRBD2 TRBV9 TGTGCCAGCAGCGGCGGGGGGGCCCGAGATACGCAGTATTTT CASSGGGARDTQYF
TRBJ1-4 . . TRBV28 TGTGCCAGCAGTGGAGGGATAAATGAAAAACTGTTTTTT CASSGGINEKLFF
TRBJ2-1 . TRBD2 TRBV5-1 TGCGCCAGCAGCCCTACGCATACCGGGACTAGCGGGAGACGTGAGAACAATGAGCAGTTCTTC CASSPTHTGTSGRRENNEQFF
TRBJ2-1 . . TRBV5-1 TGCGCCAGCAGCTTGGGCGGCAGCGCCTACAATGAGCAGTTCTTC CASSLGGSAYNEQFF
TRBJ2-5 . . TRBV27 TGTGCCAGCAGGGACTGGACGCAAGAGACCCAGTACTTC CASRDWTQETQYF
TRBJ1-6 . . TRBV6-1 TGTGCCAGCAGTGATAACGTGGGTACACCCCTCCACTTT CASSDNVGTPLHF
TRBJ2-2 . . TRBV18 TGTGCCAGCTCACCTGACAGAACCGCGAACACCGGGGAGCTGTTTTTT CASSPDRTANTGELFF
TRBJ1-2 . . TRBV21-1 TGTGCCAGCAGCTGGTCAGGCGATCTCTATGGCTACACCTTC CASSWSGDLYGYTF
TRBJ2-5 . TRBD2 TRBV7-8 TGTGCCAGCAGCTTAGGAGTGGAAAGACGGGAGGGCCAAGAGACCCAGTACTTC CASSLGVERREGQETQYF
TRBJ1-1 . . TRBV6-5 TGTGCCAGCCGGGCCCTAGACGTGAACACTGAAGCTTTCTTT CASRALDVNTEAFF
TRBJ2-1 . TRBD2 TRBV6-5 TGTGCCAGCAGACAGAGCGGGAGTTATAAGGAGCAGTTCTTC CASRQSGSYKEQFF
TRBJ1-2 . . TRBV24-1 TGTGCCACCAGTGATAGGGGCAGGGTGTTCACCTTC CATSDRGRVFTF
TRBJ1-2 few . TRBV14 TGTGCCAGCAGCCAAGAGGACAGTCCCTATGGCTACACCTTC CASSQEDSPYGYTF
TRBJ1-4 . . TRBV6-5 TGTGCCAGCACCCTTCTTGAAGGAGCGCCTGGAAAACTGTTTTTT CASTLLEGAPGKLFF
TRBJ1-1 once . TRBV7-6 TGTGCCAGCAGCTTCGTCGGGGGTGAGGCTTTCTTT CASSFVGGEAFF
TRBJ2-7 . TRBD1 TRBV6-5 TGTGCCAGCAGTTACTCGACAGGGGCCTACGAGCAGTACTTC CASSYSTGAYEQYF
TRBJ1-3 . . TRBV15 TGTGCCACCAGCAGAGATTTCGGGGGGAACACCATATATTTT CATSRDFGGNTIYF
TRBJ1-2 . . TRBV7-2 TGTGCCAGCAGCCTCCACGCGGGGCGGCGGTTGTCCTATGGCTACACCTTC CASSLHAGRRLSYGYTF
TRBJ1-2 . . TRBV29-1 TGCAGCGTTGATTGGGGAACTAACTATGGCTACACCTTC CSVDWGTNYGYTF
TRBJ2-7 . TRBD2 TRBV7-3 TGTGCCAGCAGCTTAAGGGGTAGCGGGATAAGCGAGCAGTACTTC CASSLRGSGISEQYF
TRBJ2-1 . TRBD2 TRBV27 TGTGCCAGCAGTTTTTCCCATCGGGGGGGCACCTACAATGAGCAGTTCTTC CASSFSHRGGTYNEQFF
TRBJ2-3 . . TRBV5-4 TGTGCCAGCAGCTTGGATCCGAGCGGCACAGATACGCAGTATTTT CASSLDPSGTDTQYF
TRBJ1-2 . . TRBV5-5 TGTGCCAGCAGCTTAATTAACTATGGCTACACCTTC CASSLINYGYTF
TRBJ1-1 . TRBD1 TRBV5-4 TGTGCCAGCAGCTTGGGACAGGGTCGGGGAACTGAAGCTTTCTTT CASSLGQGRGTEAFF
TRBJ1-1 . . TRBV12-3/TRBV12-4 TGTGCCAGCAGTTTCGGACAGAACACTGAAGCTTTCTTT CASSFGQNTEAFF
TRBJ2-6 . . TRBV7-3 TGTGCCAGCAGCTTAATGGGGGCTGGGGCCAACGTCCTGACTTTC CASSLMGAGANVLTF
TRBJ1-1 . . TRBV5-1 TGCGCCAGCAGCTTGGCACCCCGGCAGCTGAACACTGAAGCTTTCTTT CASSLAPRQLNTEAFF
TRBJ2-7 . TRBD1 TRBV7-6 TGTGCCAGCAGCGTAGACAGGGGGAGCTACGAGCAGTACTTC CASSVDRGSYEQYF
TRBJ1-2 . . TRBV15 TGTGCCACCAGCAGAGAGGGCAGGGCATCCCTCGGCTATGGCTACACCTTC CATSREGRASLGYGYTF
TRBJ1-2 . . TRBV2 TGTGCCAGCAGTGAAGGGGGGGAGAGGGAATCCACCTTC CASSEGGERESTF
TRBJ1-5 . TRBD1 TRBV7-8 TGTGCCAGCAGCTCGCGGACAGGGGGCGCGGGCAGCAATCAGCCCCAGCATTTT CASSSRTGGAGSNQPQHF
TRBJ1-5 few . TRBV7-2 TGTGCCAGCAGCTTAGTCCCCAATAGCAATCAGCCCCAGCATTTT CASSLVPNSNQPQHF
TRBJ1-2 . TRBD1 TRBV5-4 TGTGCCAGCAGCCAACACCCGGGGGACAGGGACGATGGCTACACCTTC CASSQHPGDRDDGYTF
TRBJ2-7 . TRBD2 TRBV12-3/TRBV12-4 TGTGCCAGCAGCGAAATGGGAGGGAGGGTTCCGTACTTC CASSEMGGRVPYF
TRBJ2-2 . . TRBV7-9 TGTGCCAGCAGCCGAAATAATGCGAAAGGGGACACCGGGGAGCTGTTTTTT CASSRNNAKGDTGELFF
TRBJ1-2 . TRBD1 TRBV30 TGTGCCTGGAGTGTAACTTTCCGGGACAGGGGGAGACGTAACTATGGCTACACCTTC CAWSVTFRDRGRRNYGYTF
TRBJ2-2 . . TRBV19 TGTGCCAGTAGTATCAGGACAGTGACCGGGGAGCTGTTTTTT CASSIRTVTGELFF
TRBJ2-7 once TRBD2 TRBV11-2 TGTGCCAGCAGCTTAACTAGCGGGAGGGCCTCGTTGGAGCAGTACTTC CASSLTSGRASLEQYF
TRBJ1-2 . . TRBV28 TGTGCCAGCAGTTTATCCGGTCCCGGGGCCCAGGGAAAAATAGGGGGTAACTATGGCTACACCTTC CASSLSGPGAQGKIGGNYGYTF
TRBJ1-2 . . TRBV2 TGTGCCACCCAAAGGGGCGGAACCAGCTATGGCTACACCTTC CATQRGGTSYGYTF
TRBJ2-2 . TRBD1 TRBV18 TGTGCCAGCTCCCTCGGGACAGCGAACACCGGGGAGCTGTTTTTT CASSLGTANTGELFF
TRBJ1-4 . . TRBV7-9 TGTGCCAGCAGCCCCCTGACTAATGAAAAACTGTTTTTT CASSPLTNEKLFF
TRBJ2-1 . . TRBV29-1 TGCAGCGTTGGGTCTCCGCCCTACAATGAGCAGTTCTTC CSVGSPPYNEQFF
TRBJ1-1 . TRBD1 TRBV23-1 TGCGCCAGCAGTCAATCGGGACCTCAGGGGGAGACTTTCTTT CASSQSGPQGETFF
TRBJ2-7 . TRBD1 TRBV28 TGTGCCACCCCTCCCTTGGGACAGGGACCTGCTTGGCAGTACTTC CATPPLGQGPAWQYF
TRBJ2-1 . TRBD2 TRBV4-1 TGCGCCAGCACCCAGAAGACTAGCGGGGGTAATGTCATCTTC CASTQKTSGGNVIF
TRBJ2-7 . . TRBV3-1/TRBV3-2 TGTGCCAGCAGCCTTCGGCTAGCTGGCTCCTACGAGCAGTACTTC CASSLRLAGSYEQYF
TRBJ2-7 . TRBD2 TRBV11-3 TGTGCCAGCAGCGTAAGCGGGAGACCCTACGAGCAGTACTTC CASSVSGRPYEQYF